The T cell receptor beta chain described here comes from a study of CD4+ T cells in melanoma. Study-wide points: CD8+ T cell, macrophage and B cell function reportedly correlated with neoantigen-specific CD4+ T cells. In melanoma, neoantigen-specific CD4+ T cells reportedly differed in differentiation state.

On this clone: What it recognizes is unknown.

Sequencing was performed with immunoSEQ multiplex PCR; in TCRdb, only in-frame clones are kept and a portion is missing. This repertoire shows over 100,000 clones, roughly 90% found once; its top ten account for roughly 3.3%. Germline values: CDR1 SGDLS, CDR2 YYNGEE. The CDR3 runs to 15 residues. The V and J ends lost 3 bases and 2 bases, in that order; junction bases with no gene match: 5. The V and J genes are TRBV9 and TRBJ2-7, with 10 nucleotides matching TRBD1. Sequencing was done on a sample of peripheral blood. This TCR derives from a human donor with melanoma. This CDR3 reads CASSADRGSTYEQYF. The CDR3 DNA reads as TGTGCCAGCAGCGCGGACAGGGGGAGTACCTACGAGCAGTACTTC.